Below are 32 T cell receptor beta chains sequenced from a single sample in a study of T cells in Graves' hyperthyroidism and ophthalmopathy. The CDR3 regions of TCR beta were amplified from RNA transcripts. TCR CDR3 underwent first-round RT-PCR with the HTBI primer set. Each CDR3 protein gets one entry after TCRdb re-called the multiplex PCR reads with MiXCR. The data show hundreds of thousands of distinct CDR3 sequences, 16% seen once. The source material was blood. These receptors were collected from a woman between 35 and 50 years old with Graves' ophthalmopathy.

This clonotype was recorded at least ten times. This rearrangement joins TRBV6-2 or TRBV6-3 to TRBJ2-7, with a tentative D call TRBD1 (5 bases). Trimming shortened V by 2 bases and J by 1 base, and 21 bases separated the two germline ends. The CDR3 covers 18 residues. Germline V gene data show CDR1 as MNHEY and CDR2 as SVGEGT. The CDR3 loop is CASSYPWTPPTGSYEQYF. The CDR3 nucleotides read TGTGCCAGCAGTTACCCCTGGACACCCCCGACCGGATCCTACGAGCAGTACTTC.

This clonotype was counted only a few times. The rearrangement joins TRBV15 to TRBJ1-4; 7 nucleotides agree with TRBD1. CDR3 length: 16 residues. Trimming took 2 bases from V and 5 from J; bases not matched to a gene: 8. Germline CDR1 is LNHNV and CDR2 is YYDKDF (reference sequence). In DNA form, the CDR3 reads TGTGCCACCAGCAGACCACCGGGACAGATGAATGAAAAACTGTTTTTT. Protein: CATSRPPGQMNEKLFF.

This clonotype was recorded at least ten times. CDR3 nucleotides: TGTGCCAGCAGCCGGACAGGGTACTATGGCTACACCTTC. It yields the protein CASSRTGYYGYTF. The chain has TRBV28 and TRBJ1-2, with 8 bases that match TRBD1. Germline V gives CDR1 MDHEN, CDR2 SYDVKM. The CDR3 extends over 13 amino acids. With 6 bases clipped from V and 3 bases from J, the junction kept 3 bases outside the gene matches.

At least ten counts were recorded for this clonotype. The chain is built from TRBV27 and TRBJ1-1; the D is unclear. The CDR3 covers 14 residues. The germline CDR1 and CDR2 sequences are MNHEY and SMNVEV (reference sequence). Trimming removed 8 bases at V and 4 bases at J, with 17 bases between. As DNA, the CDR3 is TGTGCCAGCCGGCAGGTGGGATGGGGCACTGAAGCTTTCTTT. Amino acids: CASRQVGWGTEAFF.

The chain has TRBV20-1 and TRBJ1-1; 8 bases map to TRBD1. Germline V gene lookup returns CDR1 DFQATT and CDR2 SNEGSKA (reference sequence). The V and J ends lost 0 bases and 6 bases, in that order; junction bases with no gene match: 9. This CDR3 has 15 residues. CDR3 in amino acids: CSARDGEQGVPEAFF. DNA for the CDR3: TGCAGTGCTAGAGATGGGGAACAGGGGGTGCCTGAAGCTTTCTTT.

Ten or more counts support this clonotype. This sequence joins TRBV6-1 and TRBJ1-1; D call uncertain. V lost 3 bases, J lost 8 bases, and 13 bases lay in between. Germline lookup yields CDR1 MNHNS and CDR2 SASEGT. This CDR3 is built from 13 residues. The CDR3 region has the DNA TGTGCCAGCAGTGAGGAGGAGGTGGGGGAAGCTTTCTTT. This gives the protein CASSEEEVGEAFF.

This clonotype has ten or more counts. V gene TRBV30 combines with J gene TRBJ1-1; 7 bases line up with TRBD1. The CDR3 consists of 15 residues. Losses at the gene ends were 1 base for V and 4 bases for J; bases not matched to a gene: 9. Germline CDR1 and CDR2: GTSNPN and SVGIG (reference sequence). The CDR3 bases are TGTGCCTGGAGTGAACTAGGGGGCCAGGGCACTGAAGCTTTCTTT. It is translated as CAWSELGGQGTEAFF.

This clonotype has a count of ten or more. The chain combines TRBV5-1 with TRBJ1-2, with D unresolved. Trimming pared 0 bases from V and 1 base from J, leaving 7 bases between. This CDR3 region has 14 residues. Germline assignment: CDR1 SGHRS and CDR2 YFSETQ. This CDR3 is CASSLGQDNYGYTF. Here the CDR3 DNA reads TGCGCCAGCAGCTTGGGGCAGGATAACTATGGCTACACCTTC. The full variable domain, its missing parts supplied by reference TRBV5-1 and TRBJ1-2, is KAGVTQTPRYLIKTRGQQVTLSCSPISGHRSVSWYQQTPGQGLQFLFEYFSETQRNKGNFPGRFSGRQFSNSRSEMNVSTLELGDSALYLCASSLGQDNYGYTFGSGTRLTVV.

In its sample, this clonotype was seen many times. CDR3 loop: CASIGGDEKLFF. The CDR3 DNA reads as TGTGCCAGCATTGGGGGAGACGAAAAACTGTTTTTT. V gene TRBV2 combines with J gene TRBJ1-4; D might be TRBD1 (5 bases). This CDR3 has 12 amino acids. Germline CDR1 is SNHLY and CDR2 is FYNNEI. Trimming removed 7 bases at V and 8 bases at J, with 11 bases between.

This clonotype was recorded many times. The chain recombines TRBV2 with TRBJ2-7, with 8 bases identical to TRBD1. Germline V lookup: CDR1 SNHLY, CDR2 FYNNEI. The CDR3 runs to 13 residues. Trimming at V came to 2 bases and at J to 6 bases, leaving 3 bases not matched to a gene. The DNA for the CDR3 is TGTGCCAGCAGTGAACAGGGGGCCGGCGAGCAGTACTTC. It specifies CASSEQGAGEQYF.

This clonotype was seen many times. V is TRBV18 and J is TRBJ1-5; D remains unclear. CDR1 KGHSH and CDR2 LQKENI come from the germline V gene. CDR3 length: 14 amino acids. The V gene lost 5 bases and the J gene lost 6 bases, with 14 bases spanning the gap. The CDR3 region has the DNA TGTGCCAGCTCATCTATCGGGGATACTCAGCCCCAGCATTTT. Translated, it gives CASSSIGDTQPQHF.

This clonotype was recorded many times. CDR3 protein: CASSFGAGGGAEEKTQYF. The CDR3 bases are TGTGCCAGCAGCTTTGGAGCCGGGGGGGGGGCAGAGGAAAAGACCCAGTACTTC. J is TRBJ2-5 and V is TRBV7-2; 8 bases are shared with TRBD2. The CDR3 covers 18 residues. With V trimmed by 3 bases and J by 6 bases, 18 bases remained unmatched. CDR1 and CDR2 (germline): SGHTA, FQGNSA.

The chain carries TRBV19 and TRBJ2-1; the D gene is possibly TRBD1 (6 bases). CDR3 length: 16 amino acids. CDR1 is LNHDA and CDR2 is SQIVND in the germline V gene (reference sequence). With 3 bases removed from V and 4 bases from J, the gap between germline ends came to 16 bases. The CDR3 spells CASSIEGGGTYNEQFF. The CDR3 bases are TGTGCCAGTAGTATCGAAGGGGGTGGTACGTACAATGAGCAGTTCTTC.

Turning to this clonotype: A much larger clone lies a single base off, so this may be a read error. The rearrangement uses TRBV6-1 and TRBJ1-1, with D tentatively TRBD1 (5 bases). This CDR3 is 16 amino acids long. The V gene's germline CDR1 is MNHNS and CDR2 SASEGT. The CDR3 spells CASRDLGRGKDTVAFF. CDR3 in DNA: TGTGCCAGCAGAGACCTTGGACGGGGGAAGGACACTGTAGCTTTCTTT.

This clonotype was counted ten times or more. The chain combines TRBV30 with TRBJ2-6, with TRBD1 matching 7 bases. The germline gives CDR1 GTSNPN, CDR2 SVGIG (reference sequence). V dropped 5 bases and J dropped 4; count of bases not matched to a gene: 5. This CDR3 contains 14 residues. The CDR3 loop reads CAWGQGDGANVLTF. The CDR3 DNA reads TGTGCCTGGGGTCAGGGGGACGGGGCCAACGTCCTGACTTTC. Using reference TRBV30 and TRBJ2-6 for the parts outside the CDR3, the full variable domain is SQTIHQWPATLVQPVGSPLSLECTVEGTSNPNLYWYRQAAGRGLQLLFYSVGIGQISSEVPQNLSASRPQDRQFILSSKKLLLSDSGFYLCAWGQGDGANVLTFGAGSRLTVL.

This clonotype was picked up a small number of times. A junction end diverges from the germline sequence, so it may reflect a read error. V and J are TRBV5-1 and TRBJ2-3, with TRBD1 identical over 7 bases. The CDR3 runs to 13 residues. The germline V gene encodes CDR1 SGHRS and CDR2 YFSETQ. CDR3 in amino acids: CASSTGSTDTQCF. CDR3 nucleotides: TGCGCCAGCTCGACAGGGAGCACAGATACGCAGTGTTTT.

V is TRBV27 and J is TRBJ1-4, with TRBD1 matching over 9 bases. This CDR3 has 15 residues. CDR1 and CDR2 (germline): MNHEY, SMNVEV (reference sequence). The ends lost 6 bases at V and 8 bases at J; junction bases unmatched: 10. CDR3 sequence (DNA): TGTGCCAGCAGAGTGGGGGACAGGGAAGTCGAAAAACTGTTTTTT. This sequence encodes CASRVGDREVEKLFF.

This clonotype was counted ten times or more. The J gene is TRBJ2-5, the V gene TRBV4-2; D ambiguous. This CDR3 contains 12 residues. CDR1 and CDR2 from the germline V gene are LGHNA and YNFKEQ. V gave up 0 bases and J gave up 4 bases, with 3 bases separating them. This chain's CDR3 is CASSQEGETQYF. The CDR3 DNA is TGTGCCAGCAGCCAAGAGGGAGAGACCCAGTACTTC.

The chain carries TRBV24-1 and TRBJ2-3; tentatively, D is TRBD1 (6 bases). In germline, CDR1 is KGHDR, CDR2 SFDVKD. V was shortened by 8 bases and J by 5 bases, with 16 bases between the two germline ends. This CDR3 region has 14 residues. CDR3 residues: CATTFETGRDTQYF. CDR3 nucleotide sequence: TGTGCCACCACCTTTGAAACAGGGAGAGATACGCAGTATTTT.

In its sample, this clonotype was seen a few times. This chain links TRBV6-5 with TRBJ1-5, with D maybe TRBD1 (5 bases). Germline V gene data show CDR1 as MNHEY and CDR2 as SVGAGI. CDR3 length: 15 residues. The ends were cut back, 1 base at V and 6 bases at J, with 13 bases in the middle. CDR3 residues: CASSYFAREGQPQHF. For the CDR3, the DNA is TGTGCCAGCAGTTACTTCGCCAGGGAGGGTCAGCCCCAGCATTTT.

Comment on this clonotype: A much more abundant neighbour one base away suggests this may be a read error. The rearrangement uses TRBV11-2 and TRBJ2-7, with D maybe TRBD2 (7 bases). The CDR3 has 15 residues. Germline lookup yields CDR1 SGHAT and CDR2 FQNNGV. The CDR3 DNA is TGTACCAGCAGCCCCTTGGGGGGGCAAGCCTACGAGCAGTACTTC. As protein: CTSSPLGGQAYEQYF.

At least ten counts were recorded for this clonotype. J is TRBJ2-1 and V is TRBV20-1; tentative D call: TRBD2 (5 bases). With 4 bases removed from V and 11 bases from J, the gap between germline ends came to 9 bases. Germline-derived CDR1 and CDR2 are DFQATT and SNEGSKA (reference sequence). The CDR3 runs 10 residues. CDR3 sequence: CSAMEEKQFF. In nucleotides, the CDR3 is TGCAGTGCTATGGAGGAGAAGCAGTTCTTC.

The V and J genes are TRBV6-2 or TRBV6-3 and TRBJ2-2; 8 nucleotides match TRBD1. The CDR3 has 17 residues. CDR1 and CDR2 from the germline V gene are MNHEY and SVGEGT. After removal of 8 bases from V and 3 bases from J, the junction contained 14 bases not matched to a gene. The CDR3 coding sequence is TGTGCCAGCCAGTCCCCCCACAGGGGGTCGGACACCGGGGAGCTGTTTTTT. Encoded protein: CASQSPHRGSDTGELFF.

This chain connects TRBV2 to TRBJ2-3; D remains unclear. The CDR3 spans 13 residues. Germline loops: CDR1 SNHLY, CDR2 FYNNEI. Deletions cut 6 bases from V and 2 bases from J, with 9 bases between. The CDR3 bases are TGTGCCAGCAGGGTAACCTACACAGATACGCAGTATTTT. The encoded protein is CASRVTYTDTQYF.

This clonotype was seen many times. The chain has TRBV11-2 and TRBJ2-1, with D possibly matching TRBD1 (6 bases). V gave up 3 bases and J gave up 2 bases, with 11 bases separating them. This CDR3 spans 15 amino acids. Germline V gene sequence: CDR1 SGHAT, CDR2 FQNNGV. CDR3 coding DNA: TGTGCCAGCAGCTTCCACAGGGATACCTACAATGAGCAGTTCTTC. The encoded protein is CASSFHRDTYNEQFF.

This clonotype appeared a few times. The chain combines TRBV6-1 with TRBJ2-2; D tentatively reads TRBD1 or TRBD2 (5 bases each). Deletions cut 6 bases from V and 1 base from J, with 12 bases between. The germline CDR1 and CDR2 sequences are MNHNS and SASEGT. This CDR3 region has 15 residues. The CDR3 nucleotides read TGTGCCAGCAGGGGGACGTATGTGAACACCGGGGAGCTGTTTTTT. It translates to CASRGTYVNTGELFF.

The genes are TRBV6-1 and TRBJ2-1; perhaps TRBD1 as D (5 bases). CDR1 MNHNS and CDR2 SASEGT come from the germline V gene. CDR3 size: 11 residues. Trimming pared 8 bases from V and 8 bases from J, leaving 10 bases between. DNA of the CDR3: TGTGCCAGCCTCAGGGTCTATGAGCAGTTCTTC. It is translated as CASLRVYEQFF.

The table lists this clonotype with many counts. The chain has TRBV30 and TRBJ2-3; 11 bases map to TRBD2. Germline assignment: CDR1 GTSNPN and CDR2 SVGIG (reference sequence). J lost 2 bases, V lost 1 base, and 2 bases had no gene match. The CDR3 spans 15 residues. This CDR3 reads CAWSEGLADTDTQYF. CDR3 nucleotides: TGTGCCTGGAGTGAGGGACTAGCGGACACAGATACGCAGTATTTT.

The CDR3 DNA is TGTGCCAGCAGCCCAGTCGAGGCGGCGGGCTATGGCTACACCTTC. It translates to CASSPVEAAGYGYTF. The chain combines TRBV9 with TRBJ1-2; D is uncertain. Trimming pared 4 bases from V and 4 bases from J, leaving 17 bases between. The CDR3 contains 15 residues. Germline V lookup: CDR1 SGDLS, CDR2 YYNGEE.

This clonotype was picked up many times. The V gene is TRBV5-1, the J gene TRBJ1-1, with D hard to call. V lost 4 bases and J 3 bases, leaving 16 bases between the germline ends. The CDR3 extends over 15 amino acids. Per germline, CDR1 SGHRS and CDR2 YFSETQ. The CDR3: CASSPLGTRDTEAFF. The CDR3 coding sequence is TGCGCCAGCAGCCCACTCGGAACCCGCGACACTGAAGCTTTCTTT.

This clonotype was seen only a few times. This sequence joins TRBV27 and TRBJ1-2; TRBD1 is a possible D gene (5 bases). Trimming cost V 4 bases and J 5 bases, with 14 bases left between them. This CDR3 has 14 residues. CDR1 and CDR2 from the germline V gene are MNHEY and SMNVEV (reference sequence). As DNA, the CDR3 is TGTGCCAGCAGTTCTCCCGGGACCGAATATGGCTACACCTTC. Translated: CASSSPGTEYGYTF.

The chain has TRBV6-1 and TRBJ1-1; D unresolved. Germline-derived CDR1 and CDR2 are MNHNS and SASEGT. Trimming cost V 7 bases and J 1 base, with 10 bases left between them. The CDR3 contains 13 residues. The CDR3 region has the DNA TGTGCCAGCAAGGCGACGCCGAACACTGAAGCTTTCTTT. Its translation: CASKATPNTEAFF.